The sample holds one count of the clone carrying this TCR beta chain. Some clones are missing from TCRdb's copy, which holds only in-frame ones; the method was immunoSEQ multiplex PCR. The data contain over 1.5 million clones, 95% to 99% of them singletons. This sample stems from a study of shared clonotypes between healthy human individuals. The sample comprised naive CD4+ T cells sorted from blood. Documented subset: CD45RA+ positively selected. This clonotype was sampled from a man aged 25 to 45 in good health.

The CDR3 sequence is CASSQRLTGDTEAFF. The CDR3 nucleotides are TGCGCCAGCAGCCAAAGATTGACGGGGGACACTGAAGCTTTCTTT. The chain combines TRBV4-3 with TRBJ1-1; weak D call: TRBD1 (5 bases). V gave up 2 bases and J gave up 3 bases, with 13 bases separating them. The CDR3 is 15 residues long. Germline V lookup: CDR1 LGHNA, CDR2 YSLEER.